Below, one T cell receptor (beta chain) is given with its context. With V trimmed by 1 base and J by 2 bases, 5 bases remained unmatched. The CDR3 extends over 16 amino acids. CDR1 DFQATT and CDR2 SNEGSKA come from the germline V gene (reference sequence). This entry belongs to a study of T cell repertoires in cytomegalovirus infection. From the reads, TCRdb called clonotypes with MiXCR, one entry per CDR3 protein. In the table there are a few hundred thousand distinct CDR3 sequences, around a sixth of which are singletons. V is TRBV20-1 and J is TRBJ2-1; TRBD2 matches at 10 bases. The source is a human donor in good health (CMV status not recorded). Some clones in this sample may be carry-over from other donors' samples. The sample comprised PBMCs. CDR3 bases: TGCAGTGCTAGAGGGACTAGCGGCAATGCCTACAATGAGCAGTTCTTC. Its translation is CSARGTSGNAYNEQFF.